This T cell receptor beta chain was identified in a study of blood T cell repertoires in COVID-19. Study overall: In each case, the material was cDNA or gDNA derived from T cells, B-cell-depleted T cells, or PBMCs.

Enrolled through a virtual design, the participants were between about 18 and 100 years of age and came from 24 US areas. The sample holds a few counts of this clone. Using immunoSEQ multiplex PCR, the repertoire was profiled, and TCRdb retains in-frame clones only, with some absent. In the table there are 200,000 to 300,000 clones, 65% to 90% of which are singletons. Input material: PBMCs or T cells enriched from blood (not recorded which). The TCR was taken from a woman aged 50 to 65 with acute COVID-19.

Written as DNA, the CDR3 is TGTGCCAGCAGTTACTCCGGGACAGGGGGTTTTCAGCCCCAGCATTTT. Residues: CASSYSGTGGFQPQHF. The rearrangement links TRBV6-2 or TRBV6-3 to TRBJ1-5; 11 bases line up with TRBD1. J gave up 6 bases and V 0 bases, and 4 bases lay outside the gene matches. This CDR3 has 16 residues. Germline V gives CDR1 MNHEY, CDR2 SVGEGT.